Below, 10 T cell receptor beta chains from the same sample are listed, as sequenced in a study of cytomegalovirus exposure and HLA in healthy donors (dated 2017 in TCRdb). Receptors were amplified or captured by the immunoSEQ multiplex PCR assay. The multiplex PCR relied on a mix of 60 forward primers for TCR Vbeta segments and 13 reverse primers for TCR Jbeta segments. TCRdb retrieved this table from immuneACCESS and kept in-frame rearrangements only. Not all clones are present; in checked studies, unresolved V genes account for under half, and no reason is known for the remainder. The sample has some 190,000 clones on record, roughly four fifths of them singletons. The top ten clones comprise approximately 2% of the sample. The specimen sequenced was PBMCs. The receptors here all came from a man in his late teens or twenties in good health and CMV-seronegative.

This chain links TRBV18 with TRBJ2-5; D perhaps matches TRBD1 (5 bases). The germline V gene encodes CDR1 KGHSH and CDR2 LQKENI. This CDR3 region has 17 residues. Trimming cost V 2 bases and J 3 bases, with 19 bases left between them. CDR3 nucleotides: TGTGCCAGCTCACCATCCCCCCTGGGGCCTGTTGAAGAGACCCAGTACTTC. It yields the protein CASSPSPLGPVEETQYF.

The rearrangement links TRBV19 to TRBJ2-3; D perhaps matches TRBD2 (6 bases). This CDR3 region has 13 residues. Germline V gives CDR1 LNHDA, CDR2 SQIVND (reference sequence). Trimming stripped 8 bases from V and 7 bases from J, with 16 bases between. The CDR3 DNA follows: TGTGCCAGTGGGGGGTCGACCGCGCATACGCAGTATTTT. Translating gives CASGGSTAHTQYF.

The chain has TRBV11-2 and TRBJ2-3; 8 bases fit TRBD2. The germline V gene encodes CDR1 SGHAT and CDR2 FQNNGV. V was clipped by 4 bases and J by 2 bases; unmatched bases: 5. There are 15 residues in the CDR3. CDR3 sequence reads: CASSSGGGHTDTQYF. As DNA, the CDR3 is TGTGCCAGCAGCTCCGGGGGGGGGCACACAGATACGCAGTATTTT.

This clone was observed a few times. The chain couples TRBV4-1 to TRBJ2-6; D is possibly TRBD2 (5 bases). Trimming removed 2 bases from V and 0 bases from J, with 20 bases in between. The CDR3 has 20 residues. Germline V CDR1 and CDR2: MGHRA, YSYEKL. CDR3 loop: CASSQLLRGSSYSGANVLTF. CDR3 DNA sequence: TGCGCCAGCAGCCAACTTCTACGGGGTTCCTCTTACTCTGGGGCCAACGTCCTGACTTTC.

The gene calls are TRBV11-2 and TRBJ2-1; a possible D gene is TRBD1 (5 bases). The CDR3 extends over 13 amino acids. V was shortened by 6 bases and J by 7 bases, with 13 bases between the two germline ends. CDR1 and CDR2 (germline): SGHAT, FQNNGV. CDR3 nucleotide sequence: TGTGCCAGCAGTTTCGACAGACTGAATGAGCAGTTCTTC. This sequence encodes CASSFDRLNEQFF.

The chain combines TRBV28 with TRBJ1-2; 9 bases fit TRBD1. CDR3 length: 16 residues. V shed 3 bases and J 4 bases; nucleotides not matched to a gene: 9. The germline V gene encodes CDR1 MDHEN and CDR2 SYDVKM. CDR3 region: CASSFSPGQGVYGYTF. CDR3 DNA: TGTGCCAGCAGTTTTAGTCCGGGACAGGGCGTCTATGGCTACACCTTC.

The rearrangement uses TRBV7-8 and TRBJ2-1, with 8 bases fitting TRBD1. The trim removed 7 bases at V and 7 bases at J, leaving 9 bases unmatched. Germline V lookup: CDR1 SGHVS, CDR2 FQNEAQ. This CDR3 comprises 14 residues. The CDR3 DNA is TGTGCCAGCACGATTTGGACAGGGCAGAATGAGCAGTTCTTC. It encodes CASTIWTGQNEQFF.

The chain combines TRBV29-1 with TRBJ2-5; 13 bases are a match to TRBD2. Per germline, CDR1 SQVTM and CDR2 ANQGSEA. V lost 2 bases, J lost 4 bases, and 1 base stayed unmatched. The CDR3 spans 14 residues. CDR3 DNA: TGCAGCGTTGAAAGGACTAGCGGGAGAGAGACCCAGTACTTC. Residues: CSVERTSGRETQYF. The entire variable domain, with the rest obtained from reference TRBV29-1 and TRBJ2-5, is as follows: SAVISQKPSRDICQRGTSLTIQCQVDSQVTMMFWYRQQPGQSLTLIATANQGSEATYESGFVIDKFPISRPNLTFSTLTVSNMSPEDSSIYLCSVERTSGRETQYFGPGTRLLVL.

This sequence joins TRBV7-6 and TRBJ2-7; maybe TRBD2 (5 bases). This CDR3 contains 18 residues. Germline V lookup: CDR1 SGHVS, CDR2 FNYEAQ. V lost 1 base, J lost 2 bases, and 21 bases lay in between. CDR3 sequence: CASSLEEREEAYPYEQYF. CDR3 bases: TGTGCCAGCAGCTTAGAGGAGCGTGAGGAGGCCTACCCCTACGAGCAGTACTTC.

The rearrangement joins TRBV7-2 to TRBJ2-2, with TRBD1 as a possible D gene (6 bases). The CDR3 runs 15 residues. The germline gives CDR1 SGHTA, CDR2 FQGNSA. V shed 3 bases and J shed 3 bases, with 11 bases lying between them. As DNA, the CDR3 is TGTGCCAGCAGCTTGCAGGGGCTAGACACCGGGGAGCTGTTTTTT. This gives the protein CASSLQGLDTGELFF. The whole variable domain, filled in from reference TRBV7-2 and TRBJ2-2, reads GAGVSQSPSNKVTEKGKDVELRCDPISGHTALYWYRQSLGQGLEFLIYFQGNSAPDKSGLPSDRFSAERTGGSVSTLTIQRTQQEDSAVYLCASSLQGLDTGELFFGEGSRLTVL.